The entry below gives a single T cell receptor beta chain sequence along with its context. The record originates from a study of identical twins. TCRdb reanalysed the 5' RACE reads using MiXCR and keeps one entry per CDR3 protein. The sample has more than 600,000 distinct CDR3 sequences; 15% to 20% are singletons. The sample was also reused in another study, on T cells expressing NK-cell markers. From that paper: The authors derived TCR beta repertoires from sorted CD3+CD56+NKG2C+, CD3+CD56+NKG2C- and CD3+CD56-NKG2C+ T cells. There were seven HCMV-seropositive donors and one seronegative donor among the eight sequenced.

The clonotype originates from a woman aged 18-29 years in good health. The sample taken for sequencing was PBMCs.

Here the CDR3 DNA reads TGTGCCAGCACCCTCCACGCACCCCTACCCTACAATGAGCAGTTCTTC. Translating gives CASTLHAPLPYNEQFF. The V call is TRBV12-3 or TRBV12-4, the J call TRBJ2-1; the D is unclear. V lost 7 bases and J 2 bases, leaving 18 bases between the germline ends. This CDR3 is 16 amino acids long.